This section outlines one T cell receptor (beta chain) sequence together with its context. Its antigen remains unidentified. In making TCR beta libraries, quantitative 5'-RACE with molecular barcodes was used. TCRdb processed the 5' RACE reads anew with MiXCR; each CDR3 protein has one entry. The table includes roughly 130,000 distinct CDR3 sequences, approximately 15% detected once. The data originate from a study of CD8 T cells in ankylosing spondylitis. Overall study results and limits: Clones tied to disease were said to be significantly enriched in matched ankylosing spondylitis synovial fluid. There was a TCR beta motif, made of several highly homologous variants, that appeared characteristic of ankylosing spondylitis blood.

CDR1 and CDR2 from the germline V gene are MNHEY and SVGEGT. V dropped 5 bases and J dropped 6 bases, with 14 bases sitting between them. The CDR3 runs 13 residues. This chain links TRBV6-2 or TRBV6-3 with TRBJ2-7; tentative D call: TRBD2 (7 bases). Input material: blood, either unsorted or a sorted T cell fraction (not recorded which). This receptor was identified in a female donor with ankylosing spondylitis or in good health (not recorded which). CDR3 DNA sequence: TGTGCCAGCAGTAACGACAGGACTAGCGAGCAGTACTTC. Translated: CASSNDRTSEQYF.